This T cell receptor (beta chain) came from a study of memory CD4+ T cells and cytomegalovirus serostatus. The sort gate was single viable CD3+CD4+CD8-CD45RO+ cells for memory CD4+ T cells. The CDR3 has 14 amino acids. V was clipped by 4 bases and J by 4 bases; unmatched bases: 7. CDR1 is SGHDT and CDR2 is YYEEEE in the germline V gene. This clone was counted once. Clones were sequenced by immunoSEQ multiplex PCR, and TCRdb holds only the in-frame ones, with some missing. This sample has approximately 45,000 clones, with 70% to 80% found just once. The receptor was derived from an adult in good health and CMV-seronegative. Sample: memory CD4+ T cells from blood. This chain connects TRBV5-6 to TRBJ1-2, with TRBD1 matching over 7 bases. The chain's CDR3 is CASSAGQVIYGYTF. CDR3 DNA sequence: TGTGCCAGCAGCGCCGGACAGGTTATCTATGGCTACACCTTC.